The next 24 T cell receptor beta chains were all read from a single sample in a study of cytomegalovirus exposure and HLA in healthy donors. This table comes from immunoSEQ multiplex PCR, and its TCRdb copy is limited to in-frame clones, with some not included. The data contain about 150,000 clones, 86% of them singletons. Material: PBMCs. These receptor sequences come from a human donor in good health.

This chain links TRBV18 with TRBJ1-1; TRBD1 might be the D (5 bases). CDR3 length: 17 amino acids. Trimming removed 1 base at V and 1 base at J, with 16 bases between. The germline CDR1 and CDR2 sequences are KGHSH and LQKENI. The CDR3 nucleotides are TGTGCCAGCTCACCACTCGGGCAGGCGGGGGGGAACACTGAAGCTTTCTTT. It yields the protein CASSPLGQAGGNTEAFF.

This chain uses TRBV19 with TRBJ1-1; 7 positions match TRBD1. V was clipped by 8 bases and J by 1 base; unmatched bases: 4. Per germline, CDR1 LNHDA and CDR2 SQIVND (reference sequence). This CDR3 has 13 residues. The CDR3, as DNA: TGTGCCAGTTATAACAGGGGGAACACTGAAGCTTTCTTT. Translation gives CASYNRGNTEAFF.

The V call is TRBV10-1, the J call TRBJ2-7; 9 positions agree with TRBD2. The V gene end was trimmed by 3 bases and the J gene end by 5 bases; junction bases not matched to a gene: 8. CDR1 and CDR2 from the germline V gene are WNHNN and SYGVQD (reference sequence). There are 15 residues in the CDR3. The CDR3 here is CASSDHGTSSDEQYF. The CDR3 nucleotides are TGCGCCAGCAGTGACCATGGGACTAGCAGCGACGAGCAGTACTTC.

This chain connects TRBV21-1 to TRBJ2-7; TRBD2 reflects the table's D call only, with no check against the DNA. TRBV21-1 represents a pseudogene. The CDR3 covers 19 residues. CDR3 bases: TGTGCCAGCAACCGAAGGACAGGTGAAGGACTAGCGGGCTCCTACGAGCAGTACTTC. As protein: CASNRRTGEGLAGSYEQYF.

The CDR3 region is CASSTSTGYEQYF. CDR3 bases: TGTGCCAGCAGTACCTCGACAGGCTACGAGCAGTACTTC. This sequence joins TRBV27 and TRBJ2-7; tentative D call: TRBD1 (6 bases). From germline, CDR1 is MNHEY and CDR2 SMNVEV (reference sequence). Deletions cut 5 bases from V and 3 bases from J, with 11 bases between. CDR3 length equals 13 residues.

The J gene is TRBJ2-7, the V gene TRBV2, with 9 bases aligning to TRBD2. Trimming removed 6 bases from V and 4 bases from J; junction bases left unmatched: 16. Germline CDR1 is SNHLY and CDR2 is FYNNEI. The CDR3 consists of 17 residues. The CDR3 DNA reads as TGTGCCAGCAGCCTTGTACTAGCGGGCCAAAACATGTACGAGCAGTACTTC. Its translation: CASSLVLAGQNMYEQYF.

CDR3 residues: CAASRGNEQFF. The CDR3 coding sequence is TGTGCCGCTAGCAGGGGAAATGAGCAGTTCTTC. The V call is TRBV25-1, the J call TRBJ2-1, with D tentatively TRBD1 (6 bases). The germline V and J ends were trimmed by 11 bases and 7 bases, with 12 bases remaining between them. This CDR3 comprises 11 residues. Germline V gene sequence: CDR1 MGHDK, CDR2 SYGVNS.

The genes are TRBV7-9 and TRBJ1-2, with a possible D match to TRBD1 (6 bases). The V end lost 5 bases, the J end lost 2 bases, and 24 bases lay between the germline ends. This CDR3 region has 18 residues. Germline CDR1 is SEHNR and CDR2 is FQNEAQ (reference sequence). CDR3 amino acids: CASSPNNPSYRENYGYTF. CDR3 sequence (DNA): TGTGCCAGCAGCCCGAACAACCCTTCCTACAGGGAAAACTATGGCTACACCTTC.

A few counts support this clone. This sequence joins TRBV7-9 and TRBJ1-2; D remains unclear. Per the germline V gene, CDR1 is SEHNR and CDR2 is FQNEAQ (reference sequence). CDR3 length: 15 amino acids. V gave up 6 bases and J gave up 2 bases, with 16 bases separating them. Here the CDR3 DNA reads TGTGCCAGCAGACCTTCGACTCTCTCCAACTATGGCTACACCTTC. Its protein is CASRPSTLSNYGYTF.

This chain links TRBV7-2 with TRBJ2-1; 8 nucleotides match TRBD2. The CDR3 consists of 13 residues. V lost 5 bases and J lost 10; bases outside the gene matches: 7. Germline lookup yields CDR1 SGHTA and CDR2 FQGNSA. CDR3 region: CASSPGGPGEQFF. The CDR3 nucleotides are TGTGCCAGCAGCCCGGGGGGGCCCGGGGAGCAGTTCTTC.

The J gene is TRBJ2-5, the V gene TRBV2; maybe TRBD2 (6 bases). The V end was cut by 7 bases, the J end by 1 base, with 16 bases between. The CDR3 consists of 15 residues. Per germline, CDR1 SNHLY and CDR2 FYNNEI. The CDR3 DNA is TGTGCCAGCACATTCACATCTAGCGCCCAAGAGACCCAGTACTTC. This codes for CASTFTSSAQETQYF.

V and J are TRBV7-3 and TRBJ2-1, with 9 bases lining up with TRBD1. The germline V gene encodes CDR1 SGHTA and CDR2 FQGTGA. Trimming removed 2 bases from V and 1 base from J; junction bases left unmatched: 15. The CDR3 length is 20 residues. CDR3 DNA: TGTGCCAGCAGCTTACCCTTACTTAGAACAGGGGGCGCTTCCTACAATGAGCAGTTCTTC. Its protein product is CASSLPLLRTGGASYNEQFF. Full variable domain (rest looked up from reference TRBV7-3 and TRBJ2-1): GAGVSQTPSNKVTEKGKYVELRCDPISGHTALYWYRQSLGQGPEFLIYFQGTGAADDSGLPNDRFFAVRPEGSVSTLKIQRTERGDSAVYLCASSLPLLRTGGASYNEQFFGPGTRLTVL.

The chain combines TRBV27 with TRBJ2-3; D possibly corresponds to TRBD1 (5 bases). Trimming took 3 bases from V and 1 from J, leaving 11 bases between them. The CDR3 is 15 residues long. Germline V CDR1 and CDR2: MNHEY, SMNVEV (reference sequence). CDR3 amino acids: CASSLGPLGTDTQYF. The CDR3 region has the DNA TGTGCCAGCAGTTTGGGGCCGCTGGGCACAGATACGCAGTATTTT.

The chain links TRBV5-1 to TRBJ2-2, with a weak D call TRBD1 (6 bases). Germline V lookup: CDR1 SGHRS, CDR2 YFSETQ. Trimming left V 0 bases short and J 1 base short, with 7 bases between. There are 15 residues in the CDR3. As DNA, the CDR3 is TGCGCCAGCAGCTTGGCCAGGGGGAACACCGGGGAGCTGTTTTTT. It codes for CASSLARGNTGELFF.

The genes are TRBV12-5 and TRBJ1-1, with a possible D match to TRBD1 (5 bases). The CDR3 runs 13 residues. Between the trimmed V and J ends, which lost 8 bases and 3 bases, there was a span of 13 bases. Germline V gene data show CDR1 as LGHNT and CDR2 as FRNRAP. The CDR3 region is CASFGGVDTEAFF. In DNA, the CDR3 is TGTGCTAGTTTTGGAGGGGTAGACACTGAAGCTTTCTTT.

The chain links TRBV4-3 to TRBJ1-1; 7 positions match TRBD1. Germline CDR1 is LGHNA and CDR2 is YSLEER. The length of the CDR3 is 14 residues. The trim removed 7 bases at V and 4 bases at J, leaving 9 bases unmatched. In DNA form, the CDR3 reads TGCGCCAGCACAAGGGACAGAGGAGCCACTGAAGCTTTCTTT. It specifies CASTRDRGATEAFF.

The chain couples TRBV10-3 to TRBJ2-3, with 8 bases aligning to TRBD2. Germline-derived CDR1 and CDR2 are ENHRY and SYGVKD. V shed 5 bases, J shed 1 base, and the junction held 5 bases outside the gene matches. The CDR3 is 15 residues long. The CDR3 reads CAISTGTRGTDTQYF. The DNA for the CDR3 is TGTGCCATCAGTACCGGGACTAGGGGCACAGATACGCAGTATTTT.

V usage is TRBV7-2 and J usage is TRBJ2-7; D call uncertain. Germline CDR1 and CDR2: SGHTA and FQGNSA. Trimming pared 5 bases from V and 4 bases from J, leaving 12 bases between. The CDR3 consists of 13 residues. The CDR3 region is CASSKSHGYEQYF. The CDR3 region has the DNA TGTGCCAGCAGCAAATCCCACGGTTACGAGCAGTACTTC.

This chain uses TRBV10-3 with TRBJ2-7; TRBD2 agrees at 14 bases. In germline, CDR1 is ENHRY, CDR2 SYGVKD. The V and J ends lost 4 bases and 5 bases, in that order; junction bases with no gene match: 4. CDR3 length: 15 amino acids. The CDR3 nucleotides are TGTGCCATCAGTGTAGGACTAGCGGGGGGTGACGAGCAGTACTTC. This sequence encodes CAISVGLAGGDEQYF.

V usage is TRBV5-6 and J usage is TRBJ2-2; weak D call: TRBD2 (7 bases). Germline V lookup: CDR1 SGHDT, CDR2 YYEEEE. V was clipped by 4 bases and J by 4 bases, with 20 bases between them. The CDR3 has 17 residues. CDR3 sequence: CASSPDIRGGTTGELFF. CDR3 DNA: TGTGCCAGCAGCCCCGATATCAGGGGAGGGACCACCGGGGAGCTGTTTTTT.

The chain recombines TRBV7-2 with TRBJ1-4; D not certain. CDR1 is SGHTA, CDR2 FQGNSA, per germline. V shed 5 bases and J shed 5 bases, with 9 bases lying between them. The CDR3 has 13 amino acids. The CDR3 DNA is TGTGCCAGCAGCCCCGGGATAAATGAAAAACTGTTTTTT. Translating it yields CASSPGINEKLFF.

The rearrangement uses TRBV2 and TRBJ2-3; TRBD2 agrees at 8 bases. Germline values: CDR1 SNHLY, CDR2 FYNNEI. This CDR3 comprises 15 residues. V trimming: 11 bases; J trimming: 0 bases; junction bases outside the gene matches: 10. The CDR3 DNA reads TGTGCCTCCGGGGGGGAGGGACTAAGCACAGATACGCAGTATTTT. This encodes CASGGEGLSTDTQYF.

This clone was detected only a few times. The chain joins TRBV10-3 to TRBJ2-7; 10 bases fit TRBD2. The CDR3 spans 14 residues. Germline CDR1 and CDR2: ENHRY and SYGVKD. J gave up 2 bases and V 5 bases, and 3 bases lay outside the gene matches. The CDR3: CAISLAGGAYEQYF. Here the CDR3 DNA reads TGTGCCATCAGTTTAGCGGGAGGCGCCTACGAGCAGTACTTC.

The chain links TRBV5-6 to TRBJ1-1, with D possibly matching TRBD1 (5 bases). This CDR3 has 14 amino acids. The germline CDR1 and CDR2 sequences are SGHDT and YYEEEE. V was shortened by 6 bases and J by 3 bases, with 15 bases between the two germline ends. DNA of the CDR3: TGTGCCAGCACTAAACGGGGGGGGTACACTGAAGCTTTCTTT. It codes for CASTKRGGYTEAFF.